A single sample is the source of the 23 T cell receptor beta chains below, sequenced in a study of molecular identifiers for immune sequencing clone quantification. TCRdb called the PCR reads again in MiXCR, with one record for every CDR3 protein. The table records nearly 55,000 distinct CDR3 sequences, approximately 34% of them present only once. The specimen sequenced was naive CD8+ T cells from blood, with Jurkat cell RNA spiked in. The subset: FACS-sorted CD8+CD4-CCR7+CD45RA+ naive T cells. The receptors originated from a human donor in good health. Some libraries in this study had Jurkat cell RNA spiked in.

At least ten counts were recorded for this clonotype. The J gene is TRBJ2-3, the V gene TRBV7-9; D unresolved. Trimming took off 4 bases at V and 2 bases at J, with 7 bases between the two ends. CDR1 and CDR2 from the germline V gene are SEHNR and FQNEAQ (reference sequence). The CDR3 contains 13 residues. CDR3 loop: CASSYEPTDTQYF. In nucleotides, the CDR3 is TGTGCCAGCAGCTACGAACCCACAGATACGCAGTATTTT.

In the case of this clonotype: This may stem from a read error, because a much larger clone lies one nucleotide away. CDR3 DNA: TGTGCCAGCAGCTTAGGCGTGAGTTGGTACGAGCAGTACTTC. This translates into CASSLGVSWYEQYF. V and J are TRBV5-3 and TRBJ2-7, with no clear D. TRBV5-3 is an ORF, and what it does is uncertain. This CDR3 contains 14 residues.

As concerns this clonotype: A much larger clone differs by one base, so this may be a read error. The V call is TRBV28, the J call TRBJ2-3; D is unresolved. Trimming shortened V by 3 bases and J by 8 bases, and 12 bases separated the two germline ends. CDR1 and CDR2 (germline): MDHEN, SYDVKM. The CDR3 covers 13 residues. CDR3 loop: CASSFRVAGTQYF. CDR3 in DNA: TGTGCCAGCAGTTTTAGAGTTGCAGGTACGCAGTATTTT.

Note on this clonotype: This may arise from a read error, as a much more abundant clone is one base away. The CDR3 DNA follows: TGCAGTGCGGCGAGGGATTTCTCCTACGAGCAGGACTTC. It yields the protein CSAARDFSYEQDF. V usage is TRBV20-1 and J usage is TRBJ2-7, with D perhaps TRBD2 (5 bases). Germline CDR1 and CDR2: DFQATT and SNEGSKA (reference sequence). The CDR3 spans 13 residues.

Worth noting for this clonotype: A read error may be the cause here, since a much bigger clone is one base away. The CDR3 ends on some other residue instead of the conserved phenylalanine or tryptophan, so this is likely a read error. The chain carries TRBV7-2 and TRBJ1-5; 7 bases align to TRBD1. Germline V CDR1 and CDR2: SGHTA, FQGNSA. V lost 1 base to trimming and J lost 1 base; unmatched junction nucleotides: 7. This CDR3 has 17 residues. The CDR3 bases are TGTGCCAGCAGCTTAGTAGGGGACAGATCAAGCAATCAGCCCCAGCATCTT. Its translation: CASSLVGDRSSNQPQHL.

Remarks on this clonotype: A read error may be the cause here, since a much bigger clone is one base away. The V and J genes are TRBV28 and TRBJ1-4; a weak D match, TRBD1 (6 bases). This CDR3 is built from 13 residues. Looked up from germline, CDR1 is MDHEN and CDR2 is SYDVKM. The CDR3 bases are TGTGCCTGCAGTTTCCAGGGGTCGGGTGAACTGTTTTTT. It encodes CACSFQGSGELFF.

This clonotype has a handful of counts. The chain uses TRBV29-1 and TRBJ2-3, with D perhaps TRBD1 or TRBD2 (5 bases each). The V end lost 0 bases, the J end lost 0 bases, and 13 bases lay between the germline ends. The CDR3 totals 16 residues. Per the germline V gene, CDR1 is SQVTM and CDR2 is ANQGSEA. CDR3 residues: CSVEEGRVSSTDTQYF. The DNA for the CDR3 is TGCAGCGTTGAAGAGGGGCGGGTTTCTAGCACAGATACGCAGTATTTT.

Details on this clonotype: The CDR3 end shows no conserved phenylalanine or tryptophan, and so a read error is likely. It is unclear where the CDR3 begins or ends on the DNA, so no DNA is shown, and the CDR3 is as TCRdb lists it. The chain links TRBV7-8 to TRBJ2-1; whether TRBD1, the table's D call, matches the DNA was not checked. Germline CDR1 reads SGHVS; CDR2 reads FQNEAQ. From its first to its last residue, the CDR3 has 16 amino acids. The CDR3 is CASSLGPPGSYNELFI.

This chain links TRBV29-1 with TRBJ2-1; D not certain. The CDR3 runs to 16 residues. The germline V and J ends were trimmed by 4 bases and 4 bases, with 20 bases remaining between them. Germline lookup yields CDR1 SQVTM and CDR2 ANQGSEA. Here the CDR3 reads CSVGAPNRFPYNEQFF. In DNA form, the CDR3 reads TGCAGCGTTGGAGCCCCTAACAGATTCCCATACAATGAGCAGTTCTTC.

This clonotype occurred many times. The chain has TRBV28 and TRBJ2-3; the match to TRBD2 covers 7 bases. Germline CDR1 reads MDHEN; CDR2 reads SYDVKM. The ends lost 3 bases at V and 4 bases at J; junction bases unmatched: 1. The CDR3 runs to 13 residues. The DNA of the CDR3 is TGTGCCAGCAGTTTTCTAGCGGCAGATACGCAGTATTTT. As protein: CASSFLAADTQYF.

This clonotype was counted at least ten times. The V call is TRBV4-3, the J call TRBJ2-1; D uncertain. Trimming shortened V by 4 bases and J by 5 bases, and 9 bases separated the two germline ends. Germline CDR1 is LGHNA and CDR2 is YSLEER. The CDR3 is 13 amino acids. This chain's CDR3 is CASSPENNNEQFF. For the CDR3, the DNA is TGCGCCAGCAGCCCGGAGAACAACAATGAGCAGTTCTTC.

In regard to this clonotype: The CDR3 does not close with the conserved phenylalanine or tryptophan, likely indicating a read error. The chain recombines TRBV27 with TRBJ2-7; tentatively, D is TRBD2 (6 bases). Germline assignment: CDR1 MNHEY and CDR2 SMNVEV (reference sequence). The CDR3 is made up of 13 amino acids. Deletions cut 3 bases from V and 0 bases from J, with 6 bases between. CDR3 nucleotide sequence: TGTGCCAGCAGTTTCGGGGGCTCCTACGAGCAGTACTAC. It codes for CASSFGGSYEQYY.

V and J are TRBV28 and TRBJ1-1; no clear D. Per germline, CDR1 MDHEN and CDR2 SYDVKM. V was trimmed by 6 bases and J by 0 bases, leaving 14 bases between them. CDR3 length: 15 residues. Here the CDR3 reads CASSWVRRLNTEAFF. The CDR3 coding sequence is TGTGCCAGCAGCTGGGTCCGGAGGCTGAACACTGAAGCTTTCTTT.

A few counts support this clonotype. A read error may be the cause here, since a much bigger clone is one base away. The genes are TRBV6-5 and TRBJ2-3; D remains ambiguous. The CDR3 runs 14 residues. Germline values: CDR1 MNHEY, CDR2 SVGAGI. The V and J ends lost 4 bases and 4 bases respectively, with 12 bases between them. In DNA form, the CDR3 reads TGTGCCAGCAGTTTACTCTACGGGCCAGATACGCAGTATTTT. This encodes CASSLLYGPDTQYF.

This clonotype has just one count. The junction differs from germline at one of its ends, possibly a read error. V and J are TRBV6-6 and TRBJ2-6; either TRBD1 or TRBD2 may fit D (6 bases each). There are 18 residues in the CDR3. The germline CDR1 and CDR2 sequences are MNHNY and SVGAGI (reference sequence). Here the CDR3 reads CVSSYSGRGGPGANVLTF. In nucleotides, the CDR3 is TGTGTCAGCAGTTACTCGGGTAGAGGGGGGCCTGGGGCCAACGTCCTGACTTTC.

Only one count was recorded for this clonotype. This may arise from a read error, as a much more abundant clone is one base away. V and J are TRBV5-1 and TRBJ2-7; D unresolved. This CDR3 region has 14 residues. CDR1 SGHRS and CDR2 YFSETQ come from the germline V gene. CDR3 in DNA: TGCGCCAGCAGCTACCCCGAAGGCATCAGTGAGCGGTACTTC. The encoded protein is CASSYPEGISERYF.

This clonotype occurred a few times. At one of its ends the junction is not consistent with the germline gene, which may arise from a read error. The chain employs TRBV6-1 and TRBJ2-3, with D perhaps TRBD2 (6 bases). This CDR3 region has 11 residues. Germline V gene data show CDR1 as MNHNS and CDR2 as SASEGT. CDR3 DNA sequence: TGCTCGACTAGGCTCACAGATACGCAGTATTTT. This gives the protein CSTRLTDTQYF.

Worth noting for this clonotype: No conserved phenylalanine or tryptophan is present at the end of the CDR3, so a read error is the likely explanation. The CDR3 nucleotides are TGTGCCAGCAGCTTAGCCATTGAGCAGTTCATC. Encoded protein: CASSLAIEQFI. This chain joins TRBV7-2 and TRBJ2-1; D uncertain. CDR1 is SGHTA and CDR2 is FQGNSA in the germline V gene. V gave up 0 bases and J gave up 9 bases, with 3 bases separating them. This CDR3 comprises 11 residues.

There are many counts of this clonotype. V and J are TRBV4-3 and TRBJ2-7; 11 bases align to TRBD2. The CDR3 covers 14 residues. CDR1 and CDR2 (germline): LGHNA, YSLEER. Trimming took 6 bases from V and 3 from J; bases not matched to a gene: 4. For the CDR3, the DNA is TGCGCCAGCAGTCCGGGACTAGCGGTCTACGAGCAGTACTTC. This encodes CASSPGLAVYEQYF.

By share, this clonotype counts as medium-sized. This chain connects TRBV7-9 to TRBJ1-1; D is ambiguous. The ends were cut back, 5 bases at V and 2 bases at J, with 6 bases in the middle. The CDR3 has 12 residues. The V gene's germline CDR1 is SEHNR and CDR2 FQNEAQ (reference sequence). The CDR3 spells CASSQGNTEAFF. The CDR3, as DNA: TGTGCCAGCAGCCAAGGCAACACTGAAGCTTTCTTT.

This clonotype was counted a few times. The J gene is TRBJ1-1, the V gene TRBV9, with D perhaps TRBD1 (5 bases). Per germline, CDR1 SGDLS and CDR2 YYNGEE. V lost 3 bases and J lost 1, with 7 bases in between. This CDR3 contains 13 residues. The CDR3 DNA is TGTGCCAGCAGCGGGGGCCCGAACACTGAAGCTTTCTTT. Residues: CASSGGPNTEAFF.

This clonotype showed up just a few times. The CDR3 loop reads CASSTEGGGEQYF. The CDR3 DNA is TGTGCCAGCAGTACAGAGGGTGGGGGCGAGCAGTACTTC. The chain links TRBV7-7 to TRBJ2-7; possibly TRBD1 or TRBD2 for D (5 bases each). The CDR3 has 13 residues. Germline values: CDR1 SSHAT, CDR2 FNYEAQ (reference sequence). V lost 6 bases, J lost 6 bases, and 15 bases lay in between.

With respect to this clonotype: One base away lies a much larger clone, so this may be a sequencing read error. The chain is built from TRBV13 and TRBJ2-3, with D hard to call. CDR3 length: 15 residues. Trimming stripped 6 bases from V and 0 bases from J, with 13 bases between. Germline-derived CDR1 and CDR2 are PRHDT and FYEKMQ (reference sequence). The CDR3 here is CASRRARVSTDTQYF. DNA of the CDR3: TGTGCCAGCAGGCGAGCGAGAGTAAGCACAGATACGCAGTATTTT.